These 10 T cell receptor beta chains came from one sample sequenced in a study of response to subunit inactivated influenza vaccine. TCRdb re-analysed the RT-PCR reads in MiXCR, keeping a single row per CDR3 protein. The sample includes around 850,000 distinct CDR3 sequences, approximately 18% seen only once; the top ten take approximately 11%. The specimen comprised PBMCs from blood, sampled about 5 days after vaccination. The receptors were sampled from a man in his forties or fifties who received an inactivated influenza vaccine.

In this sample, this clonotype turned up a few times. V and J are TRBV6-5 and TRBJ2-2; possible D gene TRBD2, 5 bases. Germline V CDR1 and CDR2: MNHEY, SVGAGI. Trimming removed 0 bases from V and 4 bases from J, with 12 bases in between. The CDR3 has 16 amino acids. The CDR3 sequence is CASSYSPGIGTGELFF. CDR3 DNA sequence: TGTGCCAGCAGTTACTCCCCCGGGATAGGCACCGGGGAGCTGTTTTTT.

J is TRBJ2-1 and V is TRBV24-1; D is perhaps TRBD1 or TRBD2 (5 bases each). The CDR3 extends over 18 amino acids. Trimming pared 2 bases from V and 4 bases from J, leaving 20 bases between. CDR1 and CDR2 from the germline V gene are KGHDR and SFDVKD. CDR3 protein: CATSDSPGTGSIYNEQFF. CDR3 nucleotide sequence: TGTGCCACCAGTGATTCCCCAGGGACGGGATCTATTTACAATGAGCAGTTCTTC.

The chain uses TRBV6-1 and TRBJ2-1; D possibly corresponds to TRBD1 (8 bases). This CDR3 spans 16 amino acids. Per the germline V gene, CDR1 is MNHNS and CDR2 is SASEGT. The V end lost 6 bases, the J end lost 6 bases, and 21 bases lay between the germline ends. The CDR3, as DNA: TGTGCCAGCAGGCCCCTTGACAGGGGAGGGGTCAATGAGCAGTTCTTC. Translated: CASRPLDRGGVNEQFF.

The sample holds a few counts of this clonotype. The rearrangement joins TRBV12-3 or TRBV12-4 to TRBJ2-2, with no clear D. V was cut by 3 bases and J by 7 bases, with 12 bases left in between. This CDR3 comprises 14 residues. The CDR3 loop reads CASSFTAGYGELFF. The CDR3 DNA reads TGTGCCAGCAGTTTTACAGCCGGGTACGGGGAGCTGTTTTTT.

The rearrangement links TRBV29-1 to TRBJ2-1; 12 bases are a match to TRBD2. This CDR3 region has 16 residues. Trimming took 6 bases from V and 2 from J; bases not matched to a gene: 8. Germline assignment: CDR1 SQVTM and CDR2 ANQGSEA. Written as DNA, the CDR3 is TGCAGCGTAGAGAAGGGACTAGCGGGCCCCTACAATGAGCAGTTCTTC. Translating gives CSVEKGLAGPYNEQFF.

The chain uses TRBV28 and TRBJ2-7, with 9 bases lining up with TRBD1. This CDR3 is built from 16 residues. The V gene's germline CDR1 is MDHEN and CDR2 SYDVKM. V lost 1 base and J lost 4; bases outside the gene matches: 8. CDR3 sequence (DNA): TGTGCCAGCAGTTTATTATCAGGGACAGGGATTTACGAGCAGTACTTC. It codes for CASSLLSGTGIYEQYF.

This clonotype has only a few counts. The genes are TRBV9 and TRBJ2-3; D possibly corresponds to TRBD2 (5 bases). The CDR3 is 17 amino acids. CDR1 SGDLS and CDR2 YYNGEE come from the germline V gene. Trimming took 0 bases from V and 0 from J, leaving 14 bases between them. The CDR3 DNA follows: TGTGCCAGCAGCGTAGGAGTCGGACTCGTTAGCACAGATACGCAGTATTTT. As protein: CASSVGVGLVSTDTQYF.

The rearrangement uses TRBV20-1 and TRBJ2-7; 8 nucleotides agree with TRBD2. Germline values: CDR1 DFQATT, CDR2 SNEGSKA (reference sequence). V was clipped by 5 bases and J by 0 bases; unmatched bases: 3. CDR3 length equals 13 residues. CDR3 loop: CSAGAGASYEQYF. Written as DNA, the CDR3 is TGCAGTGCTGGAGCGGGGGCCTCCTACGAGCAGTACTTC.

The chain couples TRBV18 to TRBJ2-1; D might be TRBD2 (5 bases). This CDR3 is built from 15 residues. Germline assignment: CDR1 KGHSH and CDR2 LQKENI. Trimming removed 3 bases at V and 6 bases at J, with 15 bases between. CDR3 sequence: CASSPEPGTVNEQFF. The CDR3 DNA follows: TGTGCCAGCTCACCGGAGCCGGGAACGGTCAATGAGCAGTTCTTC. Together with reference TRBV18 and TRBJ2-1, the CDR3 gives the full variable domain: NAGVMQNPRHLVRRRGQEARLRCSPMKGHSHVYWYRQLPEEGLKFMVYLQKENIIDESGMPKERFSAEFPKEGPSILRIQQVVRGDSAAYFCASSPEPGTVNEQFFGPGTRLTVL.

V usage is TRBV30 and J usage is TRBJ2-3; 9 nucleotides agree with TRBD2. In germline, CDR1 is GTSNPN, CDR2 SVGIG (reference sequence). V shed 0 bases, J shed 3 bases, and the junction held 4 bases outside the gene matches. This CDR3 spans 15 amino acids. The CDR3 loop is CAWSVGSGSTDTQYF. The DNA for the CDR3 is TGTGCCTGGAGTGTCGGTAGCGGGAGTACAGATACGCAGTATTTT. Full variable domain (outside the CDR3, taken from reference TRBV30 and TRBJ2-3): SQTIHQWPATLVQPVGSPLSLECTVEGTSNPNLYWYRQAAGRGLQLLFYSVGIGQISSEVPQNLSASRPQDRQFILSSKKLLLSDSGFYLCAWSVGSGSTDTQYFGPGTRLTVL.